Detailed here is one T cell receptor (beta chain). This record belongs to a study of blood T cell repertoires in COVID-19. Sequencing used immunoSEQ multiplex PCR; TCRdb keeps in-frame clones, though not all of them. The sample lists roughly 150,000 clones; 83% were seen once. This sequence originates from a woman between 65 and 79 years old who had recovered from COVID-19. Sequences were obtained from peripheral blood.

CDR3 amino acids: CASSPTGPSNQPQHF. As DNA, the CDR3 is TGCGCCAGCAGCCCGACAGGGCCTAGCAATCAGCCCCAGCATTTT. The genes are TRBV5-1 and TRBJ1-5, with 7 bases fitting TRBD1. The CDR3 sequence is 15 residues long. In germline, CDR1 is SGHRS, CDR2 YFSETQ. V shed 4 bases, J shed 0 bases, and the junction held 4 bases outside the gene matches.